This is a list of T cell receptor beta chains from one sample in a study of blood T cell repertoires in COVID-19. TCRdb's table, derived via immunoSEQ multiplex PCR, lists solely in-frame clones and lacks some. The sample has roughly 100,000 clones; approximately 72% are singletons. Sample: peripheral blood. The source is a woman aged 70-85 years with acute or convalescent COVID-19. CDR3s include the opening cysteine and the closing phenylalanine or tryptophan. Fields, in order: J gene, V gene, D gene, CDR3 length, CDR3 protein. The D gene is left open where the match is weak.

TRBJ2-3,TRBV18,TRBD1,16,CASSPPRDRPSDTQYF
TRBJ1-1,TRBV5-1,TRBD1,15,CASSLEGDRGTEAFF
TRBJ1-2,TRBV7-2,NA,16,CASSLAGTLLTIGYTF
TRBJ2-5,TRBV5-1,NA,13,CASSFVAEETQYF
TRBJ1-4,TRBV2,NA,13,CASVGQIRLKLFF
TRBJ1-1,TRBV11-2,NA,16,CASSLRPGGANTEAFF
TRBJ1-5,TRBV30,NA,14,CAWEGGASNQPQHF
TRBJ2-1,TRBV9,TRBD1,17,CASSVRSGTGPSNEQFF
TRBJ2-2,TRBV12-5,NA,16,CASGLPGGFNTGELFF
TRBJ2-3,TRBV10-3,TRBD1,12,CATRDRGDTQYF
TRBJ2-1,TRBV6-2/TRBV6-3,TRBD2,17,CASSPMEAGLAYNEQFF
TRBJ2-7,TRBV11-2,TRBD2,18,CASSLVGTSGGPSYEQYF
TRBJ2-3,TRBV7-9,TRBD2,15,CASSFLAGATDTQYF
TRBJ2-5,TRBV5-1,NA,13,CASSLVAQETQYF
TRBJ1-2,TRBV9,NA,14,CASSSPGRDNGYTF
TRBJ1-3,TRBV6-5,NA,15,CASSPGVEGGNTIYF
TRBJ2-7,TRBV6-5,TRBD1,12,CATWDRVYEQYF
TRBJ1-4,TRBV5-1,NA,14,CASSLSGTNEKLFF
TRBJ1-5,TRBV5-1,TRBD1,14,CASGYGTVHQPQHF
TRBJ1-2,TRBV5-6,TRBD1,19,CASSGSTGAIPGSNYGYTF
TRBJ1-5,TRBV2,NA,14,CASMEDRGNQPQHF
TRBJ1-2,TRBV15,TRBD1,15,CATSGDRVTDYGYTF
TRBJ2-2,TRBV11-2,TRBD1,17,CASSHTSGTGNTGELFF
TRBJ2-1,TRBV7-9,NA,12,CASTTGGSLSFF
TRBJ2-6,TRBV9,NA,15,CASMAGSSGANVLTF
TRBJ1-2,TRBV4-1,NA,15,CASSQDRGEGYGYTF
TRBJ2-6,TRBV5-4,NA,15,CASSLVAEGANVLTF
TRBJ1-4,TRBV10-3,TRBD1,13,CATGTGRNEKLFF
TRBJ1-2,TRBV7-9,TRBD1,16,CASSRRQGEGISGYTF
TRBJ1-5,TRBV30,NA,13,CAWSHRANQPQHF
TRBJ2-1,TRBV27,NA,17,CASSPHLPGGIYNEQFF
TRBJ2-3,TRBV15,NA,19,CATSRDLGVGRGEADTQYF
TRBJ2-1,TRBV9,TRBD2,19,CASSARTSGGQSSYNEQFF
TRBJ1-2,TRBV5-4,NA,14,CASSPRAGKHGYTF
TRBJ1-1,TRBV3-1/TRBV3-2,TRBD1,16,CASSQAHRGFNTEAFF
TRBJ1-5,TRBV5-1,NA,15,CASSLVPGSNQPQHF
TRBJ2-7,TRBV5-1,TRBD2,16,CPCFRRWGARGGQQYF
TRBJ1-2,TRBV12-3/TRBV12-4,NA,12,CASRGTYYGYTF
TRBJ2-7,TRBV29-1,TRBD1,12,CSVGRQGWEQYF
TRBJ1-2,TRBV6-2/TRBV6-3,TRBD1,16,CASSYSGQVPNYGYTF
TRBJ1-5,TRBV2,NA,14,CASSGASRGQPQHF
TRBJ2-3,TRBV21-1,NA,16,CASSISDRAVLDTQYF
TRBJ1-5,TRBV28,TRBD1,16,CASSGQGRTANQPQHF
TRBJ2-1,TRBV7-9,TRBD2,15,CASSLGSGVNNEQFF
TRBJ2-7,TRBV20-1,NA,11,CSASPSYEQYF
TRBJ2-2,TRBV2,TRBD2,15,CASRAGSGGTGELFF